Below, 28 T cell receptor beta chains from the same sample are listed, as sequenced in a study of T cells after yellow fever vaccination. TCRdb used MiXCR to reprocess the 5' RACE reads, holding one entry per CDR3 protein. The profile shows a few hundred thousand distinct CDR3 sequences, 3% to 4.5% of them singletons. The sequences come from PBMCs, collected on the day of the yellow fever booster vaccination. All receptors derive from a man younger than 35 who received the YFV17D yellow fever vaccine.

This clonotype has just a few counts. V and J are TRBV4-1 and TRBJ1-5; D possibly corresponds to TRBD1 (5 bases). The CDR3 sequence is 16 residues long. Trimming removed 1 base from V and 5 bases from J, with 15 bases in between. Germline-derived CDR1 and CDR2 are MGHRA and YSYEKL. CDR3 protein: CASSQGGAGKYQPQHF. Here the CDR3 DNA reads TGCGCCAGCAGCCAAGGCGGCGCAGGGAAGTATCAGCCCCAGCATTTT.

This clonotype was seen ten or more times. The rearrangement uses TRBV15 and TRBJ2-5, with D possibly TRBD2 on 5 matching bases. CDR1 and CDR2 from the germline V gene are LNHNV and YYDKDF (reference sequence). This CDR3 comprises 15 residues. Trimming pared 4 bases from V and 5 bases from J, leaving 17 bases between. The CDR3 is CATSNQFSPGETQYF. The CDR3 nucleotides read TGTGCCACCAGCAATCAGTTTTCCCCGGGGGAGACCCAGTACTTC.

This clonotype was counted ten times or more. This chain joins TRBV4-3 and TRBJ1-4; TRBD1 might be the D (6 bases). Trimming removed 1 base at V and 8 bases at J, with 11 bases between. Germline V CDR1 and CDR2: LGHNA, YSLEER. The CDR3 contains 14 residues. The CDR3 spells CASSQGPGDEKLFF. For the CDR3, the DNA is TGCGCCAGCAGCCAAGGTCCAGGGGACGAAAAACTGTTTTTT.

This chain uses TRBV6-2 or TRBV6-3 with TRBJ2-7; 10 positions match TRBD2. The CDR3 runs to 13 residues. V dropped 7 bases and J dropped 1; count of bases not matched to a gene: 1. Germline V gene lookup returns CDR1 MNHEY and CDR2 SVGEGT. The CDR3 loop is CASTSGGSYEQYF. The DNA of the CDR3 is TGTGCCAGCACTAGCGGGGGTTCCTACGAGCAGTACTTC.

This chain connects TRBV5-6 to TRBJ2-7; D unclear. The CDR3 sequence is 14 residues long. V was pared by 0 bases and J by 3 bases, with 10 bases between. Germline CDR1 reads SGHDT; CDR2 reads YYEEEE. CDR3 nucleotide sequence: TGTGCCAGCAGCTTGGCCGGCGGATACTACGAGCAGTACTTC. Encoded protein: CASSLAGGYYEQYF.

This clonotype was seen a handful of times. V gene TRBV20-1 combines with J gene TRBJ1-1, with D possibly TRBD1 on 5 matching bases. Trimming stripped 5 bases from V and 1 base from J, with 17 bases between. This CDR3 is built from 15 residues. The germline CDR1 and CDR2 sequences are DFQATT and SNEGSKA (reference sequence). The chain's CDR3 is CSADIISTGNTEAFF. DNA for the CDR3: TGCAGTGCTGATATCATAAGTACAGGGAACACTGAAGCTTTCTTT.

This clonotype has more than one count but fewer than ten. V usage is TRBV3-1 and J usage is TRBJ2-1; no firm D call. CDR1 and CDR2 from the germline V gene are LGHDT and YNNKEL (reference sequence). This CDR3 has 18 amino acids. V dropped 1 base and J dropped 10 bases, with 26 bases sitting between them. The chain's CDR3 is CASSQVLTKQDALGEQFF. The CDR3 nucleotides read TGTGCCAGCAGCCAAGTCTTGACCAAGCAGGACGCACTGGGGGAGCAGTTCTTC.

Ten or more counts support this clonotype. The rearrangement links TRBV2 to TRBJ2-7, with a possible D match to TRBD2 (5 bases). Germline values: CDR1 SNHLY, CDR2 FYNNEI. This CDR3 has 12 residues. V shed 6 bases and J shed 0 bases, with 6 bases lying between them. Written as DNA, the CDR3 is TGTGCCAGCAGGGGGAGCTCCTACGAGCAGTACTTC. Amino acid sequence: CASRGSSYEQYF.

This clonotype occurred many times. This CDR3 reads CASRLPGQGAEAFF. The CDR3 DNA follows: TGTGCCAGTAGACTACCCGGGCAGGGCGCTGAAGCTTTCTTT. V is TRBV19 and J is TRBJ1-1; possibly TRBD1 for D (5 bases). The germline V and J ends were trimmed by 6 bases and 6 bases, with 17 bases remaining between them. This CDR3 comprises 14 residues. Germline V CDR1 and CDR2: LNHDA, SQIVND (reference sequence).

This clonotype was found many times. The gene calls are TRBV20-1 and TRBJ2-1; D call uncertain. CDR1 is DFQATT, CDR2 SNEGSKA, per germline (reference sequence). This CDR3 spans 13 amino acids. The CDR3 sequence is CSCRSPTYNEQFF. The CDR3 nucleotides are TGCAGCTGCCGGTCCCCTACCTACAATGAGCAGTTCTTC.

This chain uses TRBV7-8 with TRBJ1-2; possible D gene TRBD1, 5 bases. Germline lookup yields CDR1 SGHVS and CDR2 FQNEAQ. The length of the CDR3 is 16 residues. V was shortened by 4 bases and J by 5 bases, with 20 bases between the two germline ends. The CDR3 reads CASSSTSGQRVYGYTF. The CDR3 coding sequence is TGTGCCAGCAGCTCAACCTCGGGGCAGAGGGTTTATGGCTACACCTTC.

Many counts were recorded for this clonotype. The CDR3 DNA reads TGCAGTGCTAGAGAGGGGACAGTTAACACCGGGGAGCTGTTTTTT. Residues: CSAREGTVNTGELFF. The chain has TRBV20-1 and TRBJ2-2, with TRBD1 matching 7 bases. V shed 0 bases and J 2 bases; nucleotides not matched to a gene: 3. Germline V gene data show CDR1 as DFQATT and CDR2 as SNEGSKA (reference sequence). CDR3 size: 15 residues.

This clonotype was seen at least ten times. J is TRBJ1-6 and V is TRBV5-1, with no clear D. Germline V gives CDR1 SGHRS, CDR2 YFSETQ. The V end was cut by 0 bases, the J end by 8 bases, with 12 bases between. CDR3 length: 15 amino acids. The CDR3 protein is CASSLDLTWDSPLHF. The CDR3 DNA is TGCGCCAGCAGCTTGGATTTGACCTGGGATTCACCCCTCCACTTT.

This clonotype was seen at least ten times. As DNA, the CDR3 is TGTGCCAGCAGCCAAGCACTAGCGGTGCCCTACAATGAGCAGTTCTTC. This gives the protein CASSQALAVPYNEQFF. This chain links TRBV4-2 with TRBJ2-1; TRBD2 agrees at 8 bases. From germline, CDR1 is LGHNA and CDR2 YNFKEQ. The ends lost 1 base at V and 2 bases at J; junction bases unmatched: 4. The CDR3 extends over 16 amino acids.

This clonotype was detected only a few times. The V gene is TRBV20-1, the J gene TRBJ2-3, with D unresolved. Germline loops: CDR1 DFQATT, CDR2 SNEGSKA (reference sequence). Trimming cost V 6 bases and J 1 base, with 11 bases left between them. This CDR3 contains 13 residues. The CDR3 spells CSAKGPGTDTQYF. Written as DNA, the CDR3 is TGCAGTGCGAAAGGTCCCGGCACAGATACGCAGTATTTT.

V is TRBV6-5 and J is TRBJ2-1; D unclear. Germline V gene sequence: CDR1 MNHEY, CDR2 SVGAGI. Between the trimmed V and J ends, which lost 0 bases and 1 base, there was a span of 10 bases. The CDR3 spans 16 residues. CDR3 residues: CASSYSKFGSYNEQFF. For the CDR3, the DNA is TGTGCCAGCAGTTACTCAAAATTCGGTTCCTACAATGAGCAGTTCTTC.

This clonotype appeared many times. The chain carries TRBV5-1 and TRBJ2-4, with a tentative D call TRBD1 (6 bases). The germline CDR1 and CDR2 sequences are SGHRS and YFSETQ. The CDR3 length is 14 residues. V was clipped by 0 bases and J by 8 bases, with 12 bases between them. For the CDR3, the DNA is TGCGCCAGCAGCTTGGCCTGGGGGCTGGACATTCAGTACTTC. Its translation: CASSLAWGLDIQYF.

This clonotype was counted only a few times. The chain couples TRBV30 to TRBJ2-3; no clear D gene. Germline V gives CDR1 GTSNPN, CDR2 SVGIG (reference sequence). V was pared by 6 bases and J by 3 bases, with 4 bases between. CDR3 length: 10 residues. DNA for the CDR3: TGTGCCTGTCGTACAGATACGCAGTATTTT. It encodes CACRTDTQYF.

This clonotype was picked up many times. The chain is built from TRBV19 and TRBJ2-1, with D maybe TRBD2 (7 bases). Deletions cut 4 bases from V and 2 bases from J, with 12 bases between. The germline V gene encodes CDR1 LNHDA and CDR2 SQIVND (reference sequence). The CDR3 runs to 15 residues. The CDR3, as DNA: TGTGCCAGTAGTACTACGGGGGGCACCTACAATGAGCAGTTCTTC. Its protein is CASSTTGGTYNEQFF.

The chain joins TRBV27 to TRBJ1-6, with D unclear. The length of the CDR3 is 14 residues. V was clipped by 7 bases and J by 10 bases, with 17 bases between them. Germline CDR1 MNHEY, CDR2 SMNVEV (reference sequence). This CDR3 reads CASILRGVWSPLHF. CDR3 in DNA: TGTGCCAGCATTTTGCGCGGGGTTTGGTCACCCCTCCACTTT.

This clonotype was counted ten times or more. The V call is TRBV29-1, the J call TRBJ2-6; D gene unclear. Between the trimmed V and J ends, which lost 4 bases and 0 bases, there was a span of 7 bases. The length of the CDR3 is 14 residues. CDR1 is SQVTM, CDR2 ANQGSEA, per germline. The CDR3 nucleotides read TGCAGCGTTGGGCAGAACTCTGGGGCCAACGTCCTGACTTTC. Protein product: CSVGQNSGANVLTF. The full variable domain, in which reference TRBV29-1 and TRBJ2-6 provide the parts outside the CDR3, is SAVISQKPSRDICQRGTSLTIQCQVDSQVTMMFWYRQQPGQSLTLIATANQGSEATYESGFVIDKFPISRPNLTFSTLTVSNMSPEDSSIYLCSVGQNSGANVLTFGAGSRLTVL.

This clonotype was seen repeatedly, ten times or more. This chain uses TRBV29-1 with TRBJ2-6; no reliable D call. This CDR3 has 13 residues. Trimming removed 5 bases from V and 0 bases from J, with 5 bases in between. Germline CDR1 is SQVTM and CDR2 is ANQGSEA. The CDR3 DNA reads as TGCAGCGTTATGACCTCTGGGGCCAACGTCCTGACTTTC. Protein sequence: CSVMTSGANVLTF.

This clonotype came up many times. This chain joins TRBV5-5 and TRBJ2-5; weak D call: TRBD1 (5 bases). CDR1 is SGHKS, CDR2 YYEKEE, per germline (reference sequence). V dropped 1 base and J dropped 5 bases, with 9 bases sitting between them. The CDR3 is 13 amino acids. The CDR3 sequence: CASSLRGLETQYF. In nucleotides, the CDR3 is TGTGCCAGCAGCTTGAGGGGCTTGGAGACCCAGTACTTC.

At least ten counts were recorded for this clonotype. The V and J genes are TRBV7-6 and TRBJ2-7; D is possibly TRBD1 (5 bases). Trimming cost V 1 base and J 5 bases, with 9 bases left between them. Germline V lookup: CDR1 SGHVS, CDR2 FNYEAQ. The CDR3 covers 13 residues. Written as DNA, the CDR3 is TGTGCCAGCAGCTTAGATCTAGGGGACGAGCAGTACTTC. Residues: CASSLDLGDEQYF.

This chain links TRBV20-1 with TRBJ2-7; D might be TRBD2 (6 bases). V was clipped by 6 bases and J by 2 bases, with 14 bases between them. The germline V gene has CDR1 DFQATT and CDR2 SNEGSKA (reference sequence). The CDR3 totals 13 residues. The CDR3 coding sequence is TGCAGTGCCCGGACGGGCGGGACCTACGAGCAGTACTTC. Translation gives CSARTGGTYEQYF.

This clonotype was recorded many times. The chain is built from TRBV20-1 and TRBJ2-5, with 7 nucleotides matching TRBD2. The CDR3 extends over 11 amino acids. V lost 8 bases, J lost 1 base, and 1 base stayed unmatched. Germline CDR1 and CDR2: DFQATT and SNEGSKA (reference sequence). The CDR3 DNA reads as TGCAGTAGCGGGGCCCAAGAGACCCAGTACTTC. Encoded protein: CSSGAQETQYF.

This clonotype was seen at least ten times. The rearrangement links TRBV5-1 to TRBJ2-7; D is uncertain. The CDR3 is 13 residues long. The germline CDR1 and CDR2 sequences are SGHRS and YFSETQ. V dropped 4 bases and J dropped 0 bases, with 8 bases sitting between them. The CDR3 coding sequence is TGCGCCAGCAGCACCGGCGGCTCCTACGAGCAGTACTTC. Protein product: CASSTGGSYEQYF.

This clonotype showed up just a few times. This chain links TRBV24-1 with TRBJ2-1, with TRBD2 matching 10 bases. V lost 5 bases to trimming and J lost 8 bases; unmatched junction nucleotides: 5. The CDR3 runs 14 residues. Germline values: CDR1 KGHDR, CDR2 SFDVKD. CDR3 amino acids: CATSAGLAGDEQFF. Written as DNA, the CDR3 is TGTGCCACCAGTGCGGGGCTAGCGGGGGATGAGCAGTTCTTC.